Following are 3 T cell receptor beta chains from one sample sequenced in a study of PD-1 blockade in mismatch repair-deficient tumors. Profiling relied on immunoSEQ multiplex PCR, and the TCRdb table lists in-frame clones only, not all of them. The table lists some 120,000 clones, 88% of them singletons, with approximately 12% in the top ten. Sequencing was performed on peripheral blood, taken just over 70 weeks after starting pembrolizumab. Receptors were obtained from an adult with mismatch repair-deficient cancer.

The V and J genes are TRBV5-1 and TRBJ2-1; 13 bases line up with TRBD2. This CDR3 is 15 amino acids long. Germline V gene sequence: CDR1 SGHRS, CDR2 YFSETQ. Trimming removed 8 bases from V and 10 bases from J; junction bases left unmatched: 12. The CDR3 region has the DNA TGCGCCAGTGACTCCGGGACTAGCGGGACAGGAGAGCAGTTCTTC. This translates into CASDSGTSGTGEQFF.

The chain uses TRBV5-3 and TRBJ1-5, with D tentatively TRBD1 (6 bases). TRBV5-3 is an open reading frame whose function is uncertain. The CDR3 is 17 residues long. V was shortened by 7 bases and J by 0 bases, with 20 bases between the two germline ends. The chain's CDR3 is CARSCTQGGNSNQPQHF. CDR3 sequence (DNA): TGTGCCAGATCTTGCACACAGGGCGGTAATAGCAATCAGCCCCAGCATTTT.

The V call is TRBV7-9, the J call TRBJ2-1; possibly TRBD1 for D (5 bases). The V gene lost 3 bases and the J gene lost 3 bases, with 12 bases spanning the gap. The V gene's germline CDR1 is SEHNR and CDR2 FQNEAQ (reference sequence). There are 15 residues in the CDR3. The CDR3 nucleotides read TGTGCCAGCAGCTTGCAAGGGGCATTCTACAATGAGCAGTTCTTC. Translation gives CASSLQGAFYNEQFF.